This is a list of T cell receptor beta chains from one sample in a study of control samples from healthy donors and cancer patients. Clones were read by immunoSEQ multiplex PCR, and TCRdb kept only the in-frame ones, dropping some. This sample has around 120,000 clones, with roughly nine tenths found just once. Sequencing used blood. These receptors all come from a woman aged 18 to 35 in good health. CDR3s include the opening cysteine and the closing phenylalanine or tryptophan. A D gene is named only where the DNA matches it firmly. Where a row states a size, it is once, few, many or the class of an expanded clone; other rows omit it.

DNA | CDR3 | size | V | D | J
TGTGCCAGCAGTGCGGGACACCCCTACGATGTGCAGTACTTC | CASSAGHPYDVQYF | . | TRBV6-6 | . | TRBJ2-7
TGCAGCGTTACCCTTACAGGTTTCTACACCTTC | CSVTLTGFYTF | once | TRBV29-1 | . | TRBJ1-2
TGCGCCACCTGGACAGGGAACTATGGCTACACCTTC | CATWTGNYGYTF | . | TRBV10-1 | TRBD1 | TRBJ1-2
TGTGCCAGCACCGGACAGGACTTACTAGCCAAAAACATTCAGTACTTC | CASTGQDLLAKNIQYF | . | TRBV5-6 | TRBD1 | TRBJ2-4
TGCGCCAGCAGCACCAGCGAGACCCAGTACTTC | CASSTSETQYF | . | TRBV5-1 | . | TRBJ2-5
TGTGCCAGCAGTTACGGGGGCCTCGGTGAGCAGTTCTTC | CASSYGGLGEQFF | . | TRBV27 | . | TRBJ2-1
TGTGCCAGCAGCTTCGGTCGTCGGGCGGGAGCCTACAATGAGCAGTTCTTC | CASSFGRRAGAYNEQFF | once | TRBV13 | TRBD2 | TRBJ2-1
TGCGCCAGCAATCCTACCGGGGCCACTCGTGCTGAAGCTTTCTTT | CASNPTGATRAEAFF | . | TRBV4-1 | . | TRBJ1-1
TGCGCCAGCAGCTTTCGGTTGAACACTGAAGCTTTCTTT | CASSFRLNTEAFF | . | TRBV5-1 | . | TRBJ1-1
TGCGCCAGCAGCTTGGATACGGGATATTATGGCTACACCTTC | CASSLDTGYYGYTF | . | TRBV5-1 | . | TRBJ1-2
TGTGCCAGCAGCTTGACTAGCGGGGTTTGGGAGACCCAGTACTTC | CASSLTSGVWETQYF | . | TRBV11-2 | TRBD2 | TRBJ2-5
TGTGCCAGCAGCTCCGGCGGGGGTCCCTACGAGCAGTACTTC | CASSSGGGPYEQYF | . | TRBV6-2/TRBV6-3 | TRBD2 | TRBJ2-7
TGTGCCAGCAGTTACGGCGGCTCTGGGGCCAACGTCCTGACTTTC | CASSYGGSGANVLTF | . | TRBV6-2/TRBV6-3 | . | TRBJ2-6
TGTGCCAGCAGTTTAATGGTGAACACTGAAGCTTTCTTT | CASSLMVNTEAFF | once | TRBV28 | . | TRBJ1-1
TGTGCCACCAGTGATGGGACAGGTCTTAATGAAAAACTGTTTTTT | CATSDGTGLNEKLFF | . | TRBV24-1 | TRBD1 | TRBJ1-4
TGTGCCAGCTACGGGGACAGGGGGCAAGAGACCCAGTACTTC | CASYGDRGQETQYF | . | TRBV21-1 | . | TRBJ2-5
TGCGCCAGCAAGAGTTTGGGGCGGGAGACCCAGTACTTC | CASKSLGRETQYF | . | TRBV23-1 | . | TRBJ2-5
TGTGCCAGCAGTTTATTAGGCGTGGGAAGGAACACTGAAGCTTTCTTT | CASSLLGVGRNTEAFF | . | TRBV27 | . | TRBJ1-1
TGCGCCAGCAGCTTGGGGACAGTTACGAACGAGCAGTACTTC | CASSLGTVTNEQYF | . | TRBV5-1 | . | TRBJ2-7
TGTGCCAGCAGTTTGGTCGGGCAGCCCCAGCATTTT | CASSLVGQPQHF | . | TRBV28 | . | TRBJ1-5
TGTGCCAGTAGTATAGCGGGGGGATGGAACTATGGCTACACCTTC | CASSIAGGWNYGYTF | . | TRBV19 | . | TRBJ1-2
TGCGCCAGCAGCCTCGCGACAGGTCCGAACACCGGGGAGCTGTTTTTT | CASSLATGPNTGELFF | . | TRBV4-3 | . | TRBJ2-2